These T cell receptor beta chains were read from a single sample in a study of graft-versus-host responses after intestinal transplantation. For these TCRs, the target antigens are not known. Profiled with immunoSEQ multiplex PCR; TCRdb holds only in-frame clones, not every one. The sample comprises around 90,000 clones, approximately 94% of which are singletons, and 0.15% to 0.2% rests with the top ten. The sample here was unstimulated CD4+ T cells sorted from spleen or lymph node cells, taken before transplant. All receptors come from a human donor who was the organ donor for an intestinal transplant. Each CDR3 is given with its conserved first and last residue. A D gene is named only where the DNA matches it firmly. Where a row states a size, it is once, few, many or the class of an expanded clone; other rows omit it.

clone_size	v_call	j_call	d_call	cdr3_nt	cdr3_aa
-	TRBV5-4	TRBJ2-1	-	TGTGCCAGCAGCTTGAGCGGGCAGGGTGGCTCCAATGAGCAGTTCTTC	CASSLSGQGGSNEQFF
-	TRBV19	TRBJ2-4	TRBD1	TGTGCCAGTAGAAAACCGGGACAGGGGGCGTACATTCAGTACTTC	CASRKPGQGAYIQYF
-	TRBV30	TRBJ1-3	-	TGTGCCTTTGGGGTTAGTGGAAACACCATATATTTT	CAFGVSGNTIYF
-	TRBV19	TRBJ2-2	TRBD2	TGTGCCACCTACGCCCGCAGTGCTTTGTGGGACGGGACTAGCGGGGGGACGTACACCGGGGAGCTGTTTTTT	CATYARSALWDGTSGGTYTGELFF
-	TRBV6-1	TRBJ1-4	TRBD1	TGTGCCAGCAGTCTTGACAGGGGGGATAATGAAAAACTGTTTTTT	CASSLDRGDNEKLFF
once	TRBV30	TRBJ2-7	-	TGTGCCTGGAGTGGATACCCTACAGGAACTTCCTACGAGCAGTACTTC	CAWSGYPTGTSYEQYF
-	TRBV11-2	TRBJ2-3	TRBD1	TGTGCCAGCAGCAAGGACAGGGGAGAGACAGATACGCAGTATTTT	CASSKDRGETDTQYF
-	TRBV5-4	TRBJ2-3	-	TGTGCCAGCAGCTTGAAGAACCCCGGGGATACGCAGTATTTT	CASSLKNPGDTQYF
-	TRBV29-1	TRBJ2-7	-	TGCAGCGCCGGGATAGGGGGGGGACCATACGAGCAGTACTTC	CSAGIGGGPYEQYF
once	TRBV19	TRBJ1-5	-	TGTGCCAGTAGTATGGGGGCTCAGCCCCAGCATTTT	CASSMGAQPQHF
-	TRBV7-9	TRBJ2-6	-	TGTGCCAGCAGTTTCGCCTCTGGGGCCAACGTCCTGACTTTC	CASSFASGANVLTF
-	TRBV28	TRBJ2-7	TRBD1	TGTGCCAGCAGTGACAGGGGAGTAATCGACGAGCAGTACTTC	CASSDRGVIDEQYF
-	TRBV27	TRBJ2-4	TRBD1	TGTGCCAGCAGTCGAGGACAGGACCTGGCCAAAAACATTCAGTACTTC	CASSRGQDLAKNIQYF
-	TRBV6-1	TRBJ1-1	-	TGTGCCAGCCAAAAGGGAGGGCCAGGTGGTGAAGCTTTCTTT	CASQKGGPGGEAFF
-	TRBV28	TRBJ1-2	TRBD1	TGTGCCAGTGGACAGGGGTATGGCTACACCTTC	CASGQGYGYTF
-	TRBV11-2	TRBJ2-5	TRBD2	TGTGCCAGCAGCTCCGCCGTGGGCGGGGGGGTTGAGACCCAGTACTTC	CASSSAVGGGVETQYF
-	TRBV27	TRBJ2-3	TRBD2	TGTGCCAGCAGTTTATATAGCGGGGGGGTAACAGATACGCAGTATTTT	CASSLYSGGVTDTQYF
-	TRBV2	TRBJ1-1	-	TGTGCCAGCCGCTGGGACCTGGACACTGAAGCTTTCTTT	CASRWDLDTEAFF
-	TRBV7-9	TRBJ2-1	-	TGTGCCAGCAGCCAACGTAAGGATTCCTACAATGAGCAGTTCTTC	CASSQRKDSYNEQFF
-	TRBV9	TRBJ2-3	-	TGTGCCAGCAGAGATATAGCGGGCACAGATACGCAGTATTTT	CASRDIAGTDTQYF
-	TRBV4-2	TRBJ2-6	-	TGTGCCAGCGATCAAGGACAGCTCTCTGGGGCCAACGTCCTGACTTTC	CASDQGQLSGANVLTF
-	TRBV14	TRBJ2-7	-	TGTGCCAGCCGGGACAACTCCTACGAGCAGTACTTC	CASRDNSYEQYF
-	TRBV5-5	TRBJ1-5	-	TGTGCCAGCAGCTTGGTTCTCAGTACCCCACCCCAGCATTTT	CASSLVLSTPPQHF
-	TRBV13	TRBJ2-3	-	TGTGCCAGCAGCTTAGTACCGGCGGATACGCAGTATTTT	CASSLVPADTQYF
-	TRBV7-2	TRBJ2-3	-	TGTGCCAGCAGCCTAAGTACTGGGGCGGTAGATACGCAGTATTTT	CASSLSTGAVDTQYF
-	TRBV19	TRBJ2-1	-	TGTGCCAGTAGTATAGATAATAGCAGGGGTTACAATGAGCAGTTCTTC	CASSIDNSRGYNEQFF
-	TRBV6-6	TRBJ2-2	-	TGTGCCAGCAGGCAACAGGCCGGGGAGCTGTTTTTT	CASRQQAGELFF
-	TRBV18	TRBJ1-6	TRBD1	TGTGCCAGCTCAGGGACCGGGACAGGGTCCACACCCCTCCACTTT	CASSGTGTGSTPLHF
-	TRBV7-9	TRBJ2-4	TRBD1	TGTGCCAGCAGCCCGCGACAGGGCGATCCTGCACTAGCCAAAAACATTCAGTACTTC	CASSPRQGDPALAKNIQYF
once	TRBV5-1	TRBJ1-3	-	TGCGCCAGCAGCTTCGGGTCCCCCTACTCGTTCTCTGGAAACACCATATATTTT	CASSFGSPYSFSGNTIYF
-	TRBV19	TRBJ2-3	-	TGTGCCAGTAGTATAGCTCTAGTAGGGACAGATACGCAGTATTTT	CASSIALVGTDTQYF
-	TRBV7-8	TRBJ1-3	TRBD1	TGTGCCAGCAGCCGCGGAGCCAGAACAGGGGCCTACGCGACTACCTCTGGAAACACCATATATTTT	CASSRGARTGAYATTSGNTIYF
-	TRBV18	TRBJ1-1	TRBD1	TGTGCCAGCTCACGGTCAAGCGGGACAGGGGTTGGTGAAGCTTTCTTT	CASSRSSGTGVGEAFF
-	TRBV10-2	TRBJ2-3	-	TGCGCCAGCAGGGAAAGCACAGATACGCAGTATTTT	CASRESTDTQYF
-	TRBV9	TRBJ1-1	-	TGTGCCAGCAGCGTAGGAGCGACACCGAACACTGAAGCTTTCTTT	CASSVGATPNTEAFF
-	TRBV7-6	TRBJ2-2	-	TGTGCCAGCAGCTTTTCGGCGAACACCGGGGAGCTGTTTTTT	CASSFSANTGELFF
-	TRBV7-8	TRBJ1-3	-	TGTGCCGGCAGCAGCGACAGTCCCTTCTCTGGAAACACCATATATTTT	CAGSSDSPFSGNTIYF
-	TRBV28	TRBJ1-2	TRBD1	TGTGCCAGCAGTCCCCCCACAGGGGCGAGTGGCTACACCTTC	CASSPPTGASGYTF
-	TRBV18	TRBJ1-1	-	TGTGCCAGCTCACCCTCTTTTGATTTAGCTTTCTTT	CASSPSFDLAFF
-	TRBV28	TRBJ1-2	-	TGTGCCAGCAGTGACGTGTCCGGCTACACCTTC	CASSDVSGYTF
-	TRBV28	TRBJ1-1	TRBD1	TGTGCCAGCAGTTTCCTCAGGACAGGGGGCAAACACACTGAAGCTTTCTTT	CASSFLRTGGKHTEAFF
-	TRBV5-4	TRBJ2-1	-	TGTGCCAGCAGCCAAGCTGAGGTCGGCCCCAATGAGCAGTTCTTC	CASSQAEVGPNEQFF
-	TRBV5-1	TRBJ1-1	-	TGCGCCAGCAGCTTGGAGGCAGGGGCCACTGAAGCTTTCTTT	CASSLEAGATEAFF
-	TRBV5-5	TRBJ1-3	TRBD1	TGTGCCAGCAGCTGGACGGGACAGGAGTCCCTCTTAGGAAACACCATATATTTT	CASSWTGQESLLGNTIYF
once	TRBV5-4	TRBJ2-5	TRBD2	TGTGCCAGCAGCCCATGGACTAGTGAAGAGACCCAGTACTTC	CASSPWTSEETQYF
once	TRBV7-7	TRBJ2-5	-	TGTGCTAGCAGCTTAGGCAGGCAAGAGACCCAGTACTTC	CASSLGRQETQYF
few	TRBV5-1	TRBJ1-1	-	TGCGCCAGCAGCTTGGTCCAGGGGAACACTGAAGCTTTCTTT	CASSLVQGNTEAFF
once	TRBV19	TRBJ1-2	-	TGTGCCAGTAGTATCCGGGACCCACCTTATGGCTACACCTTC	CASSIRDPPYGYTF
-	TRBV5-1	TRBJ1-2	-	TGCGCCAGCAGCAACAGGGAAAGTTATGGCTACACCTTC	CASSNRESYGYTF
-	TRBV19	TRBJ2-5	-	TGTGCCAGTAGTATTTGGGGAAACGCGGGAGAGACCCAGTACTTC	CASSIWGNAGETQYF
-	TRBV6-6	TRBJ2-7	-	TGTGCCAGCAGTTACTTAGGCGGACACTTCTCCTACGAGCAGTACTTC	CASSYLGGHFSYEQYF
-	TRBV28	TRBJ1-1	-	TGTGCCAGTTTGGCCCGGGGGGGTGAAGCTTTCTTT	CASLARGGEAFF